Given below is one T cell receptor (beta chain) in context. No antigen is known for it. Subsets obtained from CD4+ cells comprised CD45RA+ naive and CD45RA-negative memory cells. The CDR3 runs to 16 residues. V was clipped by 0 bases and J by 3 bases, with 13 bases between them. CDR1 is SGHRS, CDR2 YFSETQ, per germline. The data derive from a study of shared clonotypes between healthy human individuals. Study-wide results and limits: Relative to memory subsets, naive subsets generally showed larger estimated richness.

A deep-level run was used for the assay. Genomic DNA per cell subset filled all wells of several immunoSEQ plates. Sequencing was performed with immunoSEQ multiplex PCR; in TCRdb, only in-frame clones are kept and a portion is missing. Of some 500,000 clones in the sample, about 96% were seen once. This receptor was identified in a woman aged 25 to 39 in good health. Sample: naive CD4+ T cells sorted from blood. Subset: CD45RA+ positively selected. J is TRBJ2-1 and V is TRBV5-1; D is undetermined. CDR3 DNA sequence: TGCGCCAGCAGCTTGGTACCGGGCGCTGACTACAATGAGCAGTTCTTC. Its translation is CASSLVPGADYNEQFF.